These 3 T cell receptor beta chains were sequenced from one sample in a study of cytomegalovirus exposure and HLA in healthy donors. The PCR ran on 60 Vbeta and 13 Jbeta primers. TCRdb's table, derived via immunoSEQ multiplex PCR, lists solely in-frame clones and lacks some. The sample holds under 150,000 clones, about four fifths seen once. Source material: PBMCs. The source of these receptors is a male donor in good health and CMV-seropositive.

The chain carries TRBV10-3 and TRBJ2-2, with 7 positions matching TRBD2. Germline CDR1 reads ENHRY; CDR2 reads SYGVKD. J was trimmed by 5 bases and V by 7 bases; bases with no gene match: 7. The CDR3 covers 14 residues. The CDR3 protein is CAITEREWTGELFF. For the CDR3, the DNA is TGTGCCATCACGGAGCGGGAATGGACCGGGGAGCTGTTTTTT.

The rearrangement uses TRBV4-1 and TRBJ2-7; 11 bases align to TRBD2. CDR1 is MGHRA, CDR2 YSYEKL, per germline. CDR3 length: 15 amino acids. V dropped 1 base and J dropped 6; count of bases not matched to a gene: 5. The DNA of the CDR3 is TGCGCCAGCAGCCAAGTAGGACTAGCGGGCCCCGAGCAGTACTTC. It encodes CASSQVGLAGPEQYF.

Here the CDR3 reads CSVEDPVEGGSSYEQYF. In DNA form, the CDR3 reads TGCAGCGTTGAAGATCCGGTGGAGGGGGGGAGCTCCTACGAGCAGTACTTC. The chain uses TRBV29-1 and TRBJ2-5, with D possibly being TRBD2 (7 bases). The tail of the sequence fits TRBJ2-7 better, so the J call may be wrong. The CDR3 consists of 17 residues. The germline CDR1 and CDR2 sequences are SQVTM and ANQGSEA.